A selection of T cell receptor beta chains follows, all from one sample in a study of multiple sclerosis patients with progressive multifocal leukoencephalopathy. Profiling relied on immunoSEQ multiplex PCR, and the TCRdb table lists in-frame clones only, not all of them. The repertoire holds tens of thousands of clones, with approximately 90% as singletons. The sample was PBMCs. The receptors originated from a human donor with multiple sclerosis. The CDR3 runs from the conserved cysteine through the conserved F or W. A D gene is named only where the DNA matches it firmly. Clone size, where shown, is once, few, many, or a class for clones that have expanded.

size: NA; V: TRBV7-2; J: TRBJ2-7; D: NA; DNA: TGTGCCAGCAGCTTAGAAAGAACGGCAACTTTCTACGAGCAGTACTTC; CDR3: CASSLERTATFYEQYF
size: NA; V: TRBV6-5; J: TRBJ1-4; D: NA; DNA: TGTGCCAGCAGTTACTCGAACTCTGAGAAACTGTTTTTT; CDR3: CASSYSNSEKLFF
size: NA; V: TRBV4-1; J: TRBJ1-4; D: TRBD1; DNA: TGCGCCAGCAGCCTAGACAGGGGTTTAAGTAATGAAAAACTGTTTTTT; CDR3: CASSLDRGLSNEKLFF
size: once; V: TRBV19; J: TRBJ2-7; D: NA; DNA: TGTGCCAGTACCCCGGGTGGCAGGGGAGGATCCTACGAGCAGTACTTC; CDR3: CASTPGGRGGSYEQYF
size: NA; V: TRBV7-9; J: TRBJ2-3; D: NA; DNA: TGTGCCAGCAGCTTTACAGGGAGCACAGATACGCAGTATTTT; CDR3: CASSFTGSTDTQYF
size: NA; V: TRBV7-2; J: TRBJ1-1; D: NA; DNA: TGTGCCAGCAGCCCATGGACAGTTATCATTACTGAAGCTTTCTTT; CDR3: CASSPWTVIITEAFF
size: few; V: TRBV19; J: TRBJ1-5; D: NA; DNA: TGTGCCAGTAGTATCGCCCTTTGGGATAGCCTACATTTT; CDR3: CASSIALWDSLHF
size: NA; V: TRBV9; J: TRBJ1-2; D: NA; DNA: TGTGCCAGCAGCGTCGAAGGAAACTATGGCTACACCTTC; CDR3: CASSVEGNYGYTF
size: NA; V: TRBV27; J: TRBJ2-3; D: NA; DNA: TGTGCCAGCAGTCACCCTGGTAGTACAGATACGCAGTATTTT; CDR3: CASSHPGSTDTQYF
size: NA; V: TRBV30; J: TRBJ1-2; D: NA; DNA: TGTGCCGGGTTAGGCGAGGTTAACTATGGCTACACCTTC; CDR3: CAGLGEVNYGYTF
size: NA; V: TRBV7-9; J: TRBJ2-7; D: NA; DNA: TGTGCCAGCAGCTTAGTCCCGGGGTACTACGAGCAGTACTTC; CDR3: CASSLVPGYYEQYF
size: NA; V: TRBV4-2; J: TRBJ1-5; D: NA; DNA: TGTGCCAGCAGCCAAGATGATACCCGTAATCAGCCCCAGCATTTT; CDR3: CASSQDDTRNQPQHF
size: NA; V: TRBV27; J: TRBJ2-1; D: TRBD2; DNA: TGTGCCAGCAGTTCGCGGGGGACCTCCTACAATGAGCAGTTCTTC; CDR3: CASSSRGTSYNEQFF
size: NA; V: TRBV9; J: TRBJ1-4; D: TRBD1; DNA: TGTGCCAGCGGTCCCGGGACAGGGGCTGAAAAACTGTTTTTT; CDR3: CASGPGTGAEKLFF
size: NA; V: TRBV28; J: TRBJ2-7; D: NA; DNA: TGTGCCAGCAGTGGCCCGGGACATTACGAGCAGTACTTC; CDR3: CASSGPGHYEQYF
size: NA; V: TRBV28; J: TRBJ2-2; D: TRBD2; DNA: TGTGCCAGCAGTTTACCTCTAGCGGGGAGGAAACCCGGGGAGCTGTTTTTT; CDR3: CASSLPLAGRKPGELFF
size: NA; V: TRBV6-5; J: TRBJ1-2; D: NA; DNA: TGTGCCAGCACGAGAGCGTACCCTAGGGATGGCTACACCTTC; CDR3: CASTRAYPRDGYTF
size: NA; V: TRBV5-1; J: TRBJ1-1; D: NA; DNA: TGCGCCAGCAATCTACGTCAGGGCGGCACTGAAGCTTTCTTT; CDR3: CASNLRQGGTEAFF
size: NA; V: TRBV4-1; J: TRBJ2-2; D: NA; DNA: TGCGCCAGCAGCCCAGTGGGCAGGGAAGTGACCGGGGAGCTGTTTTTT; CDR3: CASSPVGREVTGELFF
size: once; V: TRBV13; J: TRBJ2-4; D: NA; DNA: TGTGCCAGCAGCCCCCGGGACGGCAAAAACATTCAGTACTTC; CDR3: CASSPRDGKNIQYF
size: NA; V: TRBV6-5; J: TRBJ1-1; D: TRBD1; DNA: TGTGCCAGCAGTTTGGCCCGGACAGGGGGGACTGAAGCTTTCTTT; CDR3: CASSLARTGGTEAFF
size: few; V: TRBV6-1; J: TRBJ2-1; D: TRBD2; DNA: TGTGCCAGCAGTGGGGGACTAGCGGGGGGTGAGCAGTTCTTC; CDR3: CASSGGLAGGEQFF
size: NA; V: TRBV6-6; J: TRBJ1-1; D: NA; DNA: TGTGCCAGCAGTACTGGAGTGACTTTCTTT; CDR3: CASSTGVTFF
size: NA; V: TRBV7-3; J: TRBJ2-3; D: NA; DNA: TGTGCCAGCAGCTTAACCTCAGGGCGTCGCACAGATACGCAGTATTTT; CDR3: CASSLTSGRRTDTQYF
size: NA; V: TRBV19; J: TRBJ1-1; D: NA; DNA: TGTGCCAGTAGTATCGATTGGGGGGACACTGAAGCTTTCTTT; CDR3: CASSIDWGDTEAFF
size: once; V: TRBV7-6; J: TRBJ2-2; D: NA; DNA: TGTGCCAGCAGCCTGGGGGCGCGGAACACCGGGGAGCTGTTTTTT; CDR3: CASSLGARNTGELFF
size: NA; V: TRBV15; J: TRBJ2-3; D: NA; DNA: TGTGCCACCAGCAGAGGAGGGGGACTTAACACAGATACGCAGTATTTT; CDR3: CATSRGGGLNTDTQYF
size: NA; V: TRBV19; J: TRBJ2-5; D: TRBD1; DNA: TGTGCCAGTAGTAAATACAGGGGGCTGAAAGAGACCCAGTACTTC; CDR3: CASSKYRGLKETQYF
size: once; V: TRBV7-3; J: TRBJ2-3; D: TRBD2; DNA: TGTGCCAGCAGCGCAACTAGCGGGGGGATGCCAGATACGCAGTATTTT; CDR3: CASSATSGGMPDTQYF
size: NA; V: TRBV7-2; J: TRBJ2-7; D: NA; DNA: TGTGCCAGCAGCGGGGGGAGGACGGAGGCCTACGAGCAGTACTTC; CDR3: CASSGGRTEAYEQYF
size: NA; V: TRBV6-5; J: TRBJ1-2; D: NA; DNA: TGTGCCAGCAGTTACTCGGGGGGGCGGATTTCTGGCTACACCTTC; CDR3: CASSYSGGRISGYTF
size: NA; V: TRBV5-1; J: TRBJ2-3; D: TRBD2; DNA: TGCGCCAGCAGCCCCGGGGCTAGCGGGGGGGCAGATACGCAGTATTTT; CDR3: CASSPGASGGADTQYF
size: NA; V: TRBV28; J: TRBJ1-2; D: NA; DNA: TGTGCCAGCAGTTCCCTTGGAGAGCGTACTAACTATGGCTACACCTTC; CDR3: CASSSLGERTNYGYTF
size: NA; V: TRBV9; J: TRBJ2-2; D: TRBD2; DNA: TGTGCCAGCAGCGTTGGTCTAGCGGACACCGGGGAGCTGTTTTTT; CDR3: CASSVGLADTGELFF
size: NA; V: TRBV10-3; J: TRBJ2-7; D: TRBD2; DNA: TGTGCCATCAGTGATCAGACTAGCCCCTACGAGCAGTACTTC; CDR3: CAISDQTSPYEQYF
size: NA; V: TRBV11-2; J: TRBJ1-1; D: TRBD1; DNA: TGTGCCAGCAGCTTAGGAAGCGACAGGGGGAACACTGAAGCTTTCTTT; CDR3: CASSLGSDRGNTEAFF
size: NA; V: TRBV18; J: TRBJ1-2; D: NA; DNA: TGTGCCAGCTCACCAGACGGACGCTATGGCTACACCTTC; CDR3: CASSPDGRYGYTF
size: NA; V: TRBV18; J: TRBJ2-7; D: NA; DNA: TGTGCCAGCTCTCTAGATCCGGGGAAGGCCTACGAGCAGTACTTC; CDR3: CASSLDPGKAYEQYF
size: NA; V: TRBV9; J: TRBJ1-3; D: NA; DNA: TGTGCCAGCAGCCCTGACAGCATCTCTGGAAACACCATATATTTT; CDR3: CASSPDSISGNTIYF
size: once; V: TRBV5-8; J: TRBJ2-1; D: TRBD1; DNA: TGTGCCAGCAGCTTAGTTAGGGACAGGTACAATGAGCAGTTCTTC; CDR3: CASSLVRDRYNEQFF
size: NA; V: TRBV28; J: TRBJ2-1; D: TRBD2; DNA: TGTGCCAGCAGTACCCCTATGGCGGGGGAACAGAACAATGAGCAGTTCTTC; CDR3: CASSTPMAGEQNNEQFF
size: NA; V: TRBV11-2; J: TRBJ2-7; D: TRBD2; DNA: TGTGCCAGCAGCTTAGCGGGGGGGGTAGAGCAGTACTTC; CDR3: CASSLAGGVEQYF
size: NA; V: TRBV28; J: TRBJ2-7; D: NA; DNA: TGTGCCAGCAACCCGGGGAGTGGGGGCATCCACGAGCAGTACTTC; CDR3: CASNPGSGGIHEQYF
size: NA; V: TRBV6-5; J: TRBJ1-2; D: TRBD1; DNA: TGTGCCAGCAGCCGTGACAGGGAATATGGCTACACCTTC; CDR3: CASSRDREYGYTF
size: NA; V: TRBV18; J: TRBJ1-1; D: NA; DNA: TGTGCCAGCTCACCGGGAGTGGGCACTGAAGCTTTCTTT; CDR3: CASSPGVGTEAFF
size: NA; V: TRBV27; J: TRBJ1-1; D: TRBD1; DNA: TGTGCCAGCAGTCTCGATAGGACAGGGTCTGAAGCTTTCTTT; CDR3: CASSLDRTGSEAFF
size: NA; V: TRBV13; J: TRBJ2-3; D: NA; DNA: TGTGCCAGCAGCTTAATTAATGACAGGATCACAGATACGCAGTATTTT; CDR3: CASSLINDRITDTQYF
size: NA; V: TRBV7-9; J: TRBJ2-2; D: NA; DNA: TGTGCCAGCAGCTTAGGGTCTCGGGACCCCGGGGAGCTGTTTTTT; CDR3: CASSLGSRDPGELFF
size: NA; V: TRBV30; J: TRBJ2-2; D: NA; DNA: TGTGCCTGGAGTGTAGGGCCAGGCAAAGGGGCCGGGGAGCTGTTTTTT; CDR3: CAWSVGPGKGAGELFF
size: NA; V: TRBV4-1; J: TRBJ1-1; D: NA; DNA: TGCGCCAGCAGCCATCCCAGATTGGCTGAAGCTTTCTTT; CDR3: CASSHPRLAEAFF
size: NA; V: TRBV27; J: TRBJ1-2; D: NA; DNA: TGTGCCAGCAAAAACAGGAATCACTATGGCTACACCTTC; CDR3: CASKNRNHYGYTF
size: NA; V: TRBV19; J: TRBJ2-3; D: TRBD1; DNA: TGTGCCAGTTCCCGGACAGGGGACCCAGATACGCAGTATTTT; CDR3: CASSRTGDPDTQYF